These 14 T cell receptor beta chains share one sample of origin, sequenced in a study of human T cells and chemical hapten exposure. TCRdb fed the RACE reads into MiXCR, producing one record per CDR3 protein. The sample has 180,000 or so distinct CDR3 sequences, 14% seen once. Stated time point: patch test 1, 2 weeks after DPC sensitization. Stated treatment: therapeutic diphenylcyclopropenone sensitization with weekly scalp DPC. Sequenced material: whole blood, taken in connection with sensitization to the hapten diphenylcyclopropenone (DPC). The receptor source for this set is a woman aged 25 to 39 with alopecia areata. Some clones in this sample may be carry-over from other donors' samples.

This clonotype has a handful of counts. This chain joins TRBV4-1 and TRBJ2-2; a weak D match, TRBD1 (5 bases). This CDR3 has 17 amino acids. Trimming cost V 0 bases and J 5 bases, with 16 bases left between them. From germline, CDR1 is MGHRA and CDR2 YSYEKL. CDR3 nucleotide sequence: TGCGCCAGCAGCCAAGATTCGGTCAGGGTAATAACCGGGGAGCTGTTTTTT. As protein: CASSQDSVRVITGELFF.

V is TRBV7-3 and J is TRBJ2-3; TRBD2 matches 10 bases. This CDR3 is built from 15 residues. Germline CDR1 and CDR2: SGHTA and FQGTGA. V shed 5 bases, J shed 4 bases, and the junction held 6 bases outside the gene matches. As DNA, the CDR3 is TGTGCCAGCAGCGTACTAGCGGGATCCCCAGATACGCAGTATTTT. Protein product: CASSVLAGSPDTQYF.

The chain employs TRBV9 and TRBJ2-7; 9 nucleotides line up with TRBD1. Trimming cost V 7 bases and J 5 bases; bases outside gene matches: 10. Germline V CDR1 and CDR2: SGDLS, YYNGEE. The CDR3 totals 14 residues. As DNA, the CDR3 is TGTGCCAGCGGGATGGGGACAGGGAAAAACGAGCAGTACTTC. It is translated as CASGMGTGKNEQYF.

This clonotype was detected a few times. The chain employs TRBV5-1 and TRBJ2-3; possibly TRBD2 for D (6 bases). The CDR3 spans 13 residues. V was trimmed by 4 bases and J by 6 bases, leaving 12 bases between them. The germline CDR1 and CDR2 sequences are SGHRS and YFSETQ. The DNA of the CDR3 is TGCGCCAGCAGCCCAAGCGGGTTTGATACGCAGTATTTT. Translation: CASSPSGFDTQYF.

This rearrangement joins TRBV4-1 to TRBJ2-2; D perhaps matches TRBD1 (6 bases). The CDR3 sequence is 15 residues long. The V gene lost 1 base and the J gene lost 2 bases, with 8 bases spanning the gap. CDR1 and CDR2 (germline): MGHRA, YSYEKL. CDR3 residues: CASSQGTANTGELFF. The CDR3 DNA reads as TGCGCCAGCAGCCAAGGGACAGCTAACACCGGGGAGCTGTTTTTT.

The rearrangement uses TRBV29-1 and TRBJ2-2; D is unclear. The germline V gene encodes CDR1 SQVTM and CDR2 ANQGSEA. CDR3 length: 12 amino acids. The V end lost 7 bases, the J end lost 4 bases, and 10 bases lay between the germline ends. CDR3 loop: CSARQTTGELFF. In nucleotides, the CDR3 is TGCAGCGCACGACAAACCACCGGGGAGCTGTTTTTT.

Only a few counts were recorded for this clonotype. This chain links TRBV18 with TRBJ1-5; D is possibly TRBD1 (5 bases). Deletions cut 2 bases from V and 6 bases from J, with 11 bases between. The germline V gene encodes CDR1 KGHSH and CDR2 LQKENI. The CDR3 sequence is 14 residues long. The CDR3 loop is CASSPKQGGQPQHF. In DNA, the CDR3 is TGTGCCAGCTCACCAAAGCAGGGTGGTCAGCCCCAGCATTTT.

The chain couples TRBV6-1 to TRBJ1-6; 7 nucleotides match TRBD1. The CDR3 runs to 16 residues. Germline V gene data show CDR1 as MNHNS and CDR2 as SASEGT. V gave up 1 base and J gave up 7 bases; unmatched junction bases: 7. CDR3 sequence reads: CASSEEGALRNSPLHF. The DNA for the CDR3 is TGTGCCAGCAGTGAAGAGGGGGCCTTGAGGAATTCACCCCTCCACTTT.

This clonotype has only a few counts. The genes are TRBV29-1 and TRBJ2-3; TRBD2 matches at 14 bases. V was pared by 7 bases and J by 3 bases, with 3 bases of the junction left unmatched. The CDR3 is 14 residues long. The germline V gene encodes CDR1 SQVTM and CDR2 ANQGSEA. This CDR3 reads CSGGLAGGTDTQYF. CDR3 DNA sequence: TGCAGCGGTGGACTAGCGGGAGGAACAGATACGCAGTATTTT.

V usage is TRBV7-9 and J usage is TRBJ2-1, with 8 nucleotides matching TRBD2. Germline V gene lookup returns CDR1 SEHNR and CDR2 FQNEAQ (reference sequence). J gave up 7 bases and V 3 bases, and 8 bases lay outside the gene matches. The CDR3 consists of 15 residues. The CDR3 DNA reads TGTGCCAGCAGCTTGACTAGCGTACTGTTAAATGAGCAGTTCTTC. Protein product: CASSLTSVLLNEQFF.

This clonotype was counted between two and nine times. The chain combines TRBV2 with TRBJ1-4; 10 nucleotides align to TRBD1. Trimming cost V 4 bases and J 8 bases; bases outside gene matches: 4. The germline gives CDR1 SNHLY, CDR2 FYNNEI. This CDR3 is built from 14 residues. The CDR3 DNA reads as TGTGCCAGCAGTGGACAGGGGGCGAGGGAAAAACTGTTTTTT. Residues: CASSGQGAREKLFF.

The DNA of the CDR3 is TGTGCCAGCAGCTTCTCTGGGACCCAGTACTTC. Residues: CASSFSGTQYF. The rearrangement joins TRBV7-2 to TRBJ2-5; D not certain. V was cut by 3 bases and J by 7 bases, with 6 bases left in between. Germline loops: CDR1 SGHTA, CDR2 FQGNSA. The CDR3 is 11 amino acids.

The chain couples TRBV20-1 to TRBJ1-6; 7 bases match TRBD1. This CDR3 spans 15 amino acids. Germline CDR1 reads DFQATT; CDR2 reads SNEGSKA (reference sequence). Losses at the gene ends were 1 base for V and 10 bases for J; bases not matched to a gene: 10. CDR3 sequence reads: CSARVGGPSWSPLHF. The DNA of the CDR3 is TGCAGTGCTAGAGTAGGGGGCCCCTCATGGTCACCCCTCCACTTT.

The V and J genes are TRBV2 and TRBJ1-6; perhaps TRBD1 as D (5 bases). The length of the CDR3 is 13 residues. The V end was cut by 3 bases, the J end by 10 bases, with 10 bases between. Germline CDR1 is SNHLY and CDR2 is FYNNEI. CDR3 in DNA: TGTGCCAGCAGTGACAGGGCGGTCTCACCCCTCCACTTT. Its protein product is CASSDRAVSPLHF.